The clone carrying this TCR beta chain was seen repeatedly, ten times or more. The target antigen is unknown. The data were obtained in a study of T cells after yellow fever vaccination. As for the study in general: Researchers used SMART-Seq v4 Ultra Low Input to prepare fractions that had low cell numbers. General observations from the study: A weaker but faster secondary response was observed, peaking on day 5 versus 15.

Germline assignment: CDR1 SGHRS and CDR2 YFSETQ. This CDR3 is built from 16 residues. The trim removed 0 bases at V and 2 bases at J, leaving 6 bases unmatched. One entry per CDR3 protein results from TCRdb running MiXCR on the 5' RACE reads. The table records tens of thousands of distinct CDR3 sequences, about 6% of them present only once. Sequenced material: CD4+ T cells sorted from PBMCs, taken around 15 days after the first yellow fever vaccination. The V call is TRBV5-1, the J call TRBJ2-5; 8 bases align to TRBD1. This receptor was identified in a young man who received the YFV17D yellow fever vaccine. The CDR3 nucleotides read TGCGCCAGCAGCTTGGCCTTTGGACAGGGACAAGAGACCCAGTACTTC. The encoded protein is CASSLAFGQGQETQYF.